Here is one T cell receptor (beta chain) with its context. Its antigen is not known. The data stem from a study of shared clonotypes between healthy human individuals. Study-level results: Incomplete sequencing of sorted subsets was indicated by rarefaction despite large depth. Relative to memory subsets, naive subsets generally showed larger estimated richness. The low donor count limited represented genetic and exposure-history diversity.

The CDR3 length is 13 residues. CDR1 is SQVTM and CDR2 is ANQGSEA in the germline V gene. CD45RO-negative CD8 cells positively selected for CCR7 made up the naive population, which excluded terminally differentiated effector memory CD45RA+ cells. Donors included only healthy HIV-negative adults lacking recent acute infections or vaccinations. Clones were read by immunoSEQ multiplex PCR, and TCRdb kept only the in-frame ones, dropping some. The data hold hundreds of thousands of clones, with 85% to 95% observed a single time. The material sequenced was naive CD8+ T cells sorted from blood. This TCR came from a woman aged 30 to 39 in good health. The chain recombines TRBV29-1 with TRBJ2-5, with D perhaps matching TRBD1 (5 bases). The J call is in doubt because the DNA end fits TRBJ2-7 better. CDR3 nucleotide sequence: TGCAGCGTGGACAATGAGAGCTCCTACGAGCAGTACTTC. This translates into CSVDNESSYEQYF.